A selection of T cell receptor beta chains follows, all from one sample in a study of T cell responses to AZD1222 COVID-19 vaccine. Libraries were prepared by immunoSEQ multiplex PCR; TCRdb keeps only in-frame clonotypes and omits some of them. The sample consists of 79,000 or so clones, approximately 89% of them appearing once. The input for sequencing was peripheral blood, taken 28 days after the second AZD1222 dose. All receptors derive from an adult who received the AZD1222 COVID-19 vaccine. Both conserved end residues are part of each CDR3. Each record gives: J gene, clone size, V gene, CDR3 protein. The size field is filled for only some rows; it gives once, few, many or a size class.

TRBJ1-2 | - | TRBV6-5 | CASSTGGEGYTF
TRBJ1-2 | few | TRBV6-5 | CASSFHNRDYGYTF
TRBJ2-1 | - | TRBV3-1/TRBV3-2 | CASSHELGHEQFF
TRBJ2-2 | - | TRBV7-6 | CASSPTRIPRGYTGELFF
TRBJ2-1 | - | TRBV28 | CASSLQRGGLNEQFF
TRBJ2-1 | - | TRBV7-3 | CASSFYVSNNEQFF
TRBJ1-5 | - | TRBV5-6 | CASSRTGENQPQHF
TRBJ2-1 | - | TRBV24-1 | CATSDPGGLAGDPTGDEQFF
TRBJ1-4 | once | TRBV7-9 | CASSSYGTDEKLFF
TRBJ2-4 | once | TRBV3-1/TRBV3-2 | CASSRLWGGQGKNIQYF
TRBJ1-5 | once | TRBV3-1/TRBV3-2 | CASTEGGSNQPQHF
TRBJ1-3 | - | TRBV7-8 | CASSLGAGTGEHTIYF
TRBJ2-3 | - | TRBV4-2 | CASSPAPNPGDTQYF
TRBJ2-3 | - | TRBV5-5 | CASSIGGGLTDTQYF
TRBJ2-3 | - | TRBV11-3 | CASSPRTGGTDTQYF
TRBJ2-7 | few | TRBV6-5 | CASIHKGNALYEQYF
TRBJ1-1 | - | TRBV5-1 | CASSLAGGNTEAFF
TRBJ1-2 | - | TRBV27 | CASRRGDPYGYTF
TRBJ2-1 | - | TRBV5-6 | CASSRGLAGGPKYNEQFF
TRBJ2-2 | - | TRBV2 | CASRDLVQASGELFF
TRBJ2-3 | - | TRBV27 | CASSLNSGGRGADTQYF
TRBJ2-7 | - | TRBV27 | CASKLPGDYEQYF
TRBJ1-1 | - | TRBV5-6 | CASSLARNTEAFF
TRBJ1-1 | once | TRBV6-6 | CASSRGATEAFF
TRBJ2-3 | - | TRBV27 | CASSARAPSTDTQYF
TRBJ1-2 | - | TRBV3-1/TRBV3-2 | CASSPEQGPRYGYTF
TRBJ2-4 | - | TRBV7-9 | CASSTEGTVKNIQYF
TRBJ1-2 | once | TRBV9 | CASSVRVEANYGYTF
TRBJ1-1 | once | TRBV6-5 | CASSYAFNTEAFF
TRBJ2-1 | - | TRBV30 | CAWSFTYGVSSHNEQFF
TRBJ2-1 | once | TRBV4-1 | CASSQRLAGDYNEQFF
TRBJ2-2 | - | TRBV6-5 | CASEAGANTGELFF
TRBJ2-1 | - | TRBV30 | CAWSSGPGNEQFF
TRBJ1-5 | - | TRBV28 | CASSLSGHNQPQHF
TRBJ2-1 | - | TRBV7-9 | CASDATWANEQFF
TRBJ1-1 | few | TRBV7-2 | CASSLGGPHTEAFF
TRBJ1-6 | - | TRBV5-1 | CASSPDRPNSPLHF
TRBJ2-3 | - | TRBV18 | CASSPPRLAGSTDTQYF
TRBJ1-4 | - | TRBV2 | CASKRQGTSTEKLFF
TRBJ1-5 | few | TRBV6-1 | CASSEQGTGNQPQHF
TRBJ1-3 | - | TRBV4-3 | CASSGGTGGAGNTIYF